Listed here are 9 T cell receptor beta chains from one sample, sequenced in a study of T cells after yellow fever vaccination. TCRdb reprocessed the 5' RACE reads via MiXCR and lists one record per CDR3 protein. Of approximately 93,000 distinct CDR3 sequences detected, about 5.8% appear once; the ten largest clones hold just over 40%. The sample was CD8+ T cells sorted from PBMCs, taken 10 days after the yellow fever booster vaccination. These receptors originate from a man aged 18 to 29 who received the YFV17D yellow fever vaccine.

This chain uses TRBV12-3 or TRBV12-4 with TRBJ1-3; 7 nucleotides match TRBD1. CDR3 length equals 14 residues. The J segment lost 0 bases and the V segment lost 5 bases, leaving 1 base of the junction unmatched. The CDR3 region is CASSPGGSGNTIYF. CDR3 nucleotides: TGTGCCAGCAGTCCAGGGGGCTCTGGAAACACCATATATTTT.

This sequence joins TRBV5-1 and TRBJ1-1; no reliable D call. Looked up from germline, CDR1 is SGHRS and CDR2 is YFSETQ. V dropped 3 bases and J dropped 2 bases, with 5 bases sitting between them. This CDR3 is built from 12 residues. The CDR3 is CASSSENTEAFF. CDR3 DNA: TGCGCCAGCAGCTCGGAAAACACTGAAGCTTTCTTT.

This clonotype occurred a few times. V is TRBV14 and J is TRBJ2-3, with a tentative D call TRBD1 (5 bases). Trimming removed 6 bases at V and 4 bases at J, with 17 bases between. The CDR3 sequence is 15 residues long. Per the germline V gene, CDR1 is SGHDN and CDR2 is FVKESK. This CDR3 is CASSGEGVYSDTQYF. CDR3 DNA sequence: TGTGCCAGCAGTGGAGAAGGGGTTTATTCAGATACGCAGTATTTT.

This clonotype was seen only a few times. The rearrangement joins TRBV20-1 to TRBJ2-1; 8 positions match TRBD1. V lost 6 bases to trimming and J lost 0 bases; unmatched junction nucleotides: 10. The CDR3 spans 16 residues. The germline gives CDR1 DFQATT, CDR2 SNEGSKA (reference sequence). The CDR3 DNA sequence: TGCAGTGCCCGCGACAGGGGCCGGGACTCCTACAATGAGCAGTTCTTC. Its translation is CSARDRGRDSYNEQFF.

This clonotype was picked up a small number of times. The J gene is TRBJ2-1, the V gene TRBV5-1, with unresolved D. The CDR3 is made up of 13 amino acids. Germline CDR1 is SGHRS and CDR2 is YFSETQ. V shed 0 bases and J shed 8 bases, with 9 bases lying between them. The CDR3 region has the DNA TGCGCCAGCAGCTTGGACGACGATGATGAGCAGTTCTTC. Translation gives CASSLDDDDEQFF.

This clonotype was detected only a few times. This chain joins TRBV4-3 and TRBJ2-2; D remains ambiguous. Germline V CDR1 and CDR2: LGHNA, YSLEER. Trimming took 4 bases from V and 6 from J, leaving 12 bases between them. The CDR3 covers 14 residues. The CDR3 bases are TGCGCCAGCAGCCCCGTAAATTTGGCCGGGGAGCTGTTTTTT. It yields the protein CASSPVNLAGELFF.

In this sample, this clonotype turned up a few times. The chain carries TRBV29-1 and TRBJ2-2; TRBD2 agrees at 8 bases. Germline loops: CDR1 SQVTM, CDR2 ANQGSEA. This CDR3 spans 18 amino acids. Trimming at V came to 0 bases and at J to 0 bases, leaving 9 bases not matched to a gene. The CDR3: CSVEDRDQRGTNTGELFF. The CDR3 nucleotides are TGCAGCGTTGAAGATCGCGACCAGCGGGGGACGAACACCGGGGAGCTGTTTTTT.

The genes are TRBV5-1 and TRBJ1-5; D gene ambiguous. V was pared by 2 bases and J by 2 bases, with 17 bases between. CDR3 length equals 17 residues. Germline V gene sequence: CDR1 SGHRS, CDR2 YFSETQ. DNA for the CDR3: TGCGCCAGCAGCTTAGGCGCGCCCCACCTGGGCAATCAGCCCCAGCATTTT. Its protein is CASSLGAPHLGNQPQHF. Full variable domain (outside the CDR3, taken from reference TRBV5-1 and TRBJ1-5): KAGVTQTPRYLIKTRGQQVTLSCSPISGHRSVSWYQQTPGQGLQFLFEYFSETQRNKGNFPGRFSGRQFSNSRSEMNVSTLELGDSALYLCASSLGAPHLGNQPQHFGDGTRLSIL.

This rearrangement joins TRBV6-2 or TRBV6-3 to TRBJ1-4; D unclear. The germline V gene encodes CDR1 MNHEY and CDR2 SVGEGT. There are 19 residues in the CDR3. Trimming removed 0 bases at V and 0 bases at J, with 17 bases between. The CDR3 nucleotides are TGTGCCAGCAGTTACTCGGAGTCCGGCGGTTGGGCAACTAATGAAAAACTGTTTTTT. Translation gives CASSYSESGGWATNEKLFF.